The 31 T cell receptor beta chains below were found in one sample sequenced in a study of cytomegalovirus exposure and HLA in healthy donors. The PCR made use of 60 Vbeta and 13 Jbeta primers. Sequencing was performed with immunoSEQ multiplex PCR; in TCRdb, only in-frame clones are kept and a portion is missing. Among some 190,000 clones listed, around 87% were seen once. Sequenced: PBMCs. All receptors come from a young man in good health and CMV-seronegative.

The V call is TRBV6-1, the J call TRBJ1-3, with D hard to call. The CDR3 totals 14 residues. V lost 6 bases and J 0 bases, leaving 9 bases between the germline ends. Looked up from germline, CDR1 is MNHNS and CDR2 is SASEGT. CDR3 sequence: CASSSDFSGNTIYF. CDR3 bases: TGTGCCAGCAGCTCGGACTTCTCTGGAAACACCATATATTTT.

The rearrangement uses TRBV28 and TRBJ2-7; D not resolved. V was trimmed by 2 bases and J by 0 bases, leaving 8 bases between them. The germline V gene has CDR1 MDHEN and CDR2 SYDVKM. The CDR3 covers 14 residues. The CDR3 loop is CASSLQVSSYEQYF. CDR3 nucleotides: TGTGCCAGCAGTTTACAGGTCTCCTCCTACGAGCAGTACTTC.

The table lists this clone with a few counts. The chain carries TRBV7-9 and TRBJ1-6; D not resolved. This CDR3 region has 15 residues. CDR1 is SEHNR and CDR2 is FQNEAQ in the germline V gene (reference sequence). The V and J ends lost 5 bases and 0 bases respectively, with 8 bases between them. CDR3 amino acids: CASSLRDSYNSPLHF. CDR3 nucleotide sequence: TGTGCCAGCAGCCTGCGAGACTCCTATAATTCACCCCTCCACTTT.

The chain recombines TRBV9 with TRBJ2-5, with D perhaps matching TRBD2 (5 bases). This CDR3 has 15 residues. With 4 bases removed from V and 4 bases from J, the gap between germline ends came to 17 bases. Germline-derived CDR1 and CDR2 are SGDLS and YYNGEE. For the CDR3, the DNA is TGTGCCAGCAGCTCCCCGGGGATCGGCGCAGAGACCCAGTACTTC. Encoded protein: CASSSPGIGAETQYF.

The rearrangement joins TRBV1 to TRBJ2-3; the table names TRBD1, a call not compared with the DNA. TRBV1 is flagged as a pseudogene. The CDR3 is 14 amino acids. The CDR3 loop reads CTSSRRQGTDTQYF. Here the CDR3 DNA reads TGCACCAGCAGCCGGAGACAGGGCACAGATACGCAGTATTTT.

The rearrangement uses TRBV28 and TRBJ2-1, with D possibly matching TRBD2 (5 bases). The length of the CDR3 is 17 residues. V lost 3 bases and J lost 4, with 19 bases in between. Germline CDR1 is MDHEN and CDR2 is SYDVKM. The CDR3 loop reads CASSFLGRRVGYNEQFF. DNA for the CDR3: TGTGCCAGCAGTTTCTTAGGACGGCGGGTAGGATACAATGAGCAGTTCTTC. Full variable domain (rest looked up from reference TRBV28 and TRBJ2-1): DVKVTQSSRYLVKRTGEKVFLECVQDMDHENMFWYRQDPGLGLRLIYFSYDVKMKEKGDIPEGYSVSREKKERFSLILESASTNQTSMYLCASSFLGRRVGYNEQFFGPGTRLTVL.

This chain uses TRBV18 with TRBJ1-1; 7 bases line up with TRBD1. This CDR3 has 14 amino acids. Germline V CDR1 and CDR2: KGHSH, LQKENI. The V and J ends lost 0 bases and 11 bases, in that order; junction bases with no gene match: 9. The chain's CDR3 is CASSPPETGPSAFF. CDR3 bases: TGTGCCAGCTCACCACCTGAGACAGGGCCATCGGCTTTCTTT.

The chain has TRBV2 and TRBJ2-7, with D perhaps matching TRBD1 (6 bases). The CDR3 runs 15 residues. Trimming pared 7 bases from V and 2 bases from J, leaving 18 bases between. Germline lookup yields CDR1 SNHLY and CDR2 FYNNEI. This CDR3 is CASNHRQVSTYEQYF. Here the CDR3 DNA reads TGTGCCAGCAACCACAGACAGGTCTCGACCTACGAGCAGTACTTC.

The chain carries TRBV28 and TRBJ2-1; weak D call: TRBD1 (5 bases). Deletions cut 6 bases from V and 4 bases from J, with 25 bases between. The CDR3 is 18 residues long. Germline V lookup: CDR1 MDHEN, CDR2 SYDVKM. For the CDR3, the DNA is TGTGCCAGCAGCCAAGGGGTAGGAAGAGCCCCGTCATACAATGAGCAGTTCTTC. Translated: CASSQGVGRAPSYNEQFF.

The genes are TRBV28 and TRBJ1-2, with D unresolved. Germline V gives CDR1 MDHEN, CDR2 SYDVKM. This CDR3 contains 15 residues. V was cut by 7 bases and J by 0 bases, with 15 bases left in between. The CDR3: CASTSPRVSNYGYTF. The CDR3 bases are TGTGCCAGCACCTCCCCACGAGTATCTAACTATGGCTACACCTTC.

CDR3 coding DNA: TGTGCCAGCAGCTTACGGGGGGGGCACCAAGAGACCCAGTACTTC. Translated, it gives CASSLRGGHQETQYF. The chain links TRBV7-9 to TRBJ2-5; TRBD2 agrees at 8 bases. The CDR3 has 15 amino acids. J was trimmed by 0 bases and V by 2 bases; bases with no gene match: 2. CDR1 and CDR2 from the germline V gene are SEHNR and FQNEAQ (reference sequence).

The CDR3 bases are TGCGCCAGCAGTGATGGGGAGCCCACAGATACGCAGTATTTT. It specifies CASSDGEPTDTQYF. The chain employs TRBV10-1 and TRBJ2-3, with a weak D call TRBD2 (5 bases). CDR1 is WNHNN, CDR2 SYGVQD, per germline (reference sequence). The V gene lost 3 bases and the J gene lost 2 bases, with 9 bases spanning the gap. This CDR3 region has 14 residues.

The chain combines TRBV7-6 with TRBJ2-2; 7 nucleotides align to TRBD2. There are 15 residues in the CDR3. Trimming cost V 5 bases and J 2 bases; bases outside gene matches: 5. Germline lookup yields CDR1 SGHVS and CDR2 FNYEAQ. As DNA, the CDR3 is TGTGCCAGCAGCCCTGGGGGGGGAAACACCGGGGAGCTGTTTTTT. It is translated as CASSPGGGNTGELFF.

The rearrangement uses TRBV7-8 and TRBJ1-3; D is possibly TRBD1 (6 bases). The CDR3 consists of 17 residues. The germline V gene has CDR1 SGHVS and CDR2 FQNEAQ. The ends were cut back, 1 base at V and 4 bases at J, with 17 bases in the middle. The CDR3 sequence: CASSLEADSRYGNTIYF. For the CDR3, the DNA is TGTGCCAGCAGCTTAGAGGCGGACAGCAGATACGGAAACACCATATATTTT.

This chain uses TRBV7-9 with TRBJ2-5; unclear D gene. Germline V CDR1 and CDR2: SEHNR, FQNEAQ (reference sequence). The ends were cut back, 5 bases at V and 5 bases at J, with 9 bases in the middle. The CDR3 runs 12 residues. The CDR3 DNA sequence: TGTGCCAGCAGCCCCCTTCAGGAGACCCAGTACTTC. Its protein is CASSPLQETQYF.

The chain combines TRBV5-1 with TRBJ2-5, with 9 positions matching TRBD1. TRBJ2-7 matches the DNA end more closely, so the J call is doubtful. The CDR3 is made up of 14 amino acids. Germline assignment: CDR1 SGHRS and CDR2 YFSETQ. The CDR3 here is CASSLEGQGYEQYF. The CDR3 DNA sequence: TGCGCCAGCAGCTTGGAAGGACAGGGGTACGAGCAGTACTTC.

This clone was detected only a few times. This rearrangement joins TRBV29-1 to TRBJ2-2; TRBD1 agrees at 7 bases. This CDR3 spans 15 amino acids. Germline CDR1 is SQVTM and CDR2 is ANQGSEA. V was pared by 6 bases and J by 5 bases, with 12 bases of the junction left unmatched. CDR3 sequence reads: CSVKADRVGTGELFF. The CDR3 nucleotides are TGCAGCGTGAAAGCCGACAGGGTGGGGACCGGGGAGCTGTTTTTT.

The rearrangement joins TRBV7-9 to TRBJ2-2; D unresolved. Trimming removed 1 base from V and 6 bases from J, with 6 bases in between. Per germline, CDR1 SEHNR and CDR2 FQNEAQ (reference sequence). This CDR3 contains 13 residues. CDR3: CASSLVSAGELFF. CDR3 sequence (DNA): TGTGCCAGCAGCTTAGTAAGCGCCGGGGAGCTGTTTTTT.

The chain links TRBV10-1 to TRBJ2-2, with no clear D. This CDR3 is built from 14 residues. CDR1 is WNHNN and CDR2 is SYGVQD in the germline V gene (reference sequence). V was pared by 10 bases and J by 0 bases, with 12 bases between. Here the CDR3 DNA reads TGCGCCACACGCCAACAGACGAACACCGGGGAGCTGTTTTTT. It codes for CATRQQTNTGELFF.

The chain couples TRBV5-4 to TRBJ2-1; TRBD1 matches 9 bases. With 2 bases clipped from V and 0 bases from J, the junction kept 6 bases outside the gene matches. Germline lookup yields CDR1 SGHNT and CDR2 YYREEE (reference sequence). This CDR3 has 17 amino acids. In DNA form, the CDR3 reads TGTGCCAGCAGCTTTCCACAGGGGGCTAACTCCTACAATGAGCAGTTCTTC. This sequence encodes CASSFPQGANSYNEQFF. The complete variable domain, with remaining parts taken from reference TRBV5-4 and TRBJ2-1, reads ETGVTQSPTHLIKTRGQQVTLRCSSQSGHNTVSWYQQALGQGPQFIFQYYREEENGRGNFPPRFSGLQFPNYSSELNVNALELDDSALYLCASSFPQGANSYNEQFFGPGTRLTVL.

The chain recombines TRBV27 with TRBJ2-1; D is unclear. Per germline, CDR1 MNHEY and CDR2 SMNVEV (reference sequence). This CDR3 is 14 amino acids long. V was pared by 6 bases and J by 7 bases, with 16 bases between. In nucleotides, the CDR3 is TGTGCCAGCAGCCGCCTCGCAGGTGGGAATGAGCAGTTCTTC. This translates into CASSRLAGGNEQFF.

The CDR3 loop reads CASSLWPPGTEGTGELFF. As DNA, the CDR3 is TGTGCCAGCAGTTTATGGCCCCCCGGGACAGAGGGCACCGGGGAGCTGTTTTTT. V and J are TRBV27 and TRBJ2-2, with 7 bases that match TRBD1. Trimming removed 1 base from V and 4 bases from J; junction bases left unmatched: 12. This CDR3 is built from 18 residues. Germline values: CDR1 MNHEY, CDR2 SMNVEV (reference sequence).

The chain employs TRBV7-9 and TRBJ2-5; D may be TRBD1 (6 bases). Germline V gives CDR1 SEHNR, CDR2 FQNEAQ (reference sequence). Trimming shortened V by 1 base and J by 1 base, and 10 bases separated the two germline ends. The CDR3 runs to 15 residues. CDR3 loop: CASSLVGGIQETQYF. CDR3 nucleotides: TGTGCCAGCAGCTTAGTAGGGGGAATCCAAGAGACCCAGTACTTC.

Regarding this clone: Different DNA sequences within this sample yield the same CDR3. The chain combines TRBV20-1 with TRBJ2-1; D remains unclear. Trimming stripped 6 bases from V and 0 bases from J, with 3 bases between. The CDR3 covers 11 residues. Germline lookup yields CDR1 DFQATT and CDR2 SNEGSKA (reference sequence). CDR3 in amino acids: CSASSYNEQFF. CDR3 in DNA: TGCAGTGCGAGCTCCTACAATGAGCAGTTCTTC.

The V gene is TRBV10-3, the J gene TRBJ1-4, with a possible D match to TRBD1 (5 bases). The CDR3 runs 13 residues. The germline V gene has CDR1 ENHRY and CDR2 SYGVKD. Trimming removed 6 bases at V and 7 bases at J, with 12 bases between. The CDR3 here is CAIRTEGSEKLFF. In DNA form, the CDR3 reads TGTGCCATCAGGACAGAAGGCTCTGAAAAACTGTTTTTT.

The chain joins TRBV18 to TRBJ2-7; D may be TRBD1 (5 bases). The CDR3 loop spans 14 amino acids. Trimming shortened V by 1 base and J by 5 bases, and 12 bases separated the two germline ends. Germline assignment: CDR1 KGHSH and CDR2 LQKENI. Written as DNA, the CDR3 is TGTGCCAGCTCACCACAGGGGAAGATGAACGAGCAGTACTTC. Translating it yields CASSPQGKMNEQYF.

J is TRBJ2-1 and V is TRBV27; tentative D call: TRBD1 (6 bases). CDR3 length equals 14 residues. The V end was cut by 2 bases, the J end by 6 bases, with 11 bases between. The V gene's germline CDR1 is MNHEY and CDR2 SMNVEV (reference sequence). In nucleotides, the CDR3 is TGTGCCAGCAGTTTAGGTCAGGGGATCAATGAGCAGTTCTTC. It specifies CASSLGQGINEQFF.

The chain links TRBV5-1 to TRBJ2-3, with D unresolved. The CDR3 is made up of 13 amino acids. CDR1 is SGHRS and CDR2 is YFSETQ in the germline V gene. Between the trimmed V and J ends, which lost 0 bases and 4 bases, there was a span of 6 bases. The CDR3 DNA is TGCGCCAGCAGCTTGGAGTCGGCAGATACGCAGTATTTT. Protein sequence: CASSLESADTQYF. Full variable domain (remainder filled in from reference TRBV5-1 and TRBJ2-3): KAGVTQTPRYLIKTRGQQVTLSCSPISGHRSVSWYQQTPGQGLQFLFEYFSETQRNKGNFPGRFSGRQFSNSRSEMNVSTLELGDSALYLCASSLESADTQYFGPGTRLTVL.

The V call is TRBV7-2, the J call TRBJ2-3; TRBD2 is a possible D gene (5 bases). Germline CDR1 is SGHTA and CDR2 is FQGNSA. The CDR3 spans 14 residues. V lost 1 base, J lost 4 bases, and 9 bases lay in between. The CDR3 sequence: CASSLDPSSDTQYF. The CDR3 bases are TGTGCCAGCAGCTTAGACCCTAGCTCAGATACGCAGTATTTT.

The chain combines TRBV18 with TRBJ1-4, with 7 bases lining up with TRBD1. CDR3 length: 15 residues. J lost 6 bases, V lost 3 bases, and 7 bases had no gene match. CDR1 is KGHSH and CDR2 is LQKENI in the germline V gene. Here the CDR3 DNA reads TGTGCCAGCTCACCGGAACAGGGGAAATATGAAAAACTGTTTTTT. This gives the protein CASSPEQGKYEKLFF.

V usage is TRBV2 and J usage is TRBJ1-3; D gene uncertain. V lost 6 bases to trimming and J lost 4 bases, with 10 bases between them. CDR1 SNHLY and CDR2 FYNNEI come from the germline V gene. The CDR3 totals 13 residues. Here the CDR3 DNA reads TGTGCCAGCAGCCAGTGGGAGGGAAACACCATATATTTT. This encodes CASSQWEGNTIYF.